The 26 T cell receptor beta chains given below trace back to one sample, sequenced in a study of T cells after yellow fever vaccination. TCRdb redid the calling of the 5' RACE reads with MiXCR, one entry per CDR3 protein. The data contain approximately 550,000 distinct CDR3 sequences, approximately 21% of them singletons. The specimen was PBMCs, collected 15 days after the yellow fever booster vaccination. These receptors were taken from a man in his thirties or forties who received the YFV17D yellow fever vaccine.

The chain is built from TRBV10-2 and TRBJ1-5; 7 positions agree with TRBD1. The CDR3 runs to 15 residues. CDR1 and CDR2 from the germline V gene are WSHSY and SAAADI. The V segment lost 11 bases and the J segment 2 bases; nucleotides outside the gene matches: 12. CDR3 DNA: TGCGCCTCTCACCCAGGGGGGCAAGGCAATCAGCCCCAGCATTTT. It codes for CASHPGGQGNQPQHF.

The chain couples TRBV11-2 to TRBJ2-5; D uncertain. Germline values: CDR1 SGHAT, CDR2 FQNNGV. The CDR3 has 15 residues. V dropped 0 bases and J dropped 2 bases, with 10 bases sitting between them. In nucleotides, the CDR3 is TGTGCCAGCAGCTTAGAGGAAGGGCGTCAAGAGACCCAGTACTTC. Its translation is CASSLEEGRQETQYF.

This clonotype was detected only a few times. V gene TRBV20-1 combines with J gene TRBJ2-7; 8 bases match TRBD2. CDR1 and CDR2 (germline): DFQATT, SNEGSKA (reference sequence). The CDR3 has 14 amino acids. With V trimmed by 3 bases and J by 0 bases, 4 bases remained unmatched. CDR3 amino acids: CSASFSGISYEQYF. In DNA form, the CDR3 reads TGCAGTGCTAGTTTTAGCGGGATCTCCTACGAGCAGTACTTC.

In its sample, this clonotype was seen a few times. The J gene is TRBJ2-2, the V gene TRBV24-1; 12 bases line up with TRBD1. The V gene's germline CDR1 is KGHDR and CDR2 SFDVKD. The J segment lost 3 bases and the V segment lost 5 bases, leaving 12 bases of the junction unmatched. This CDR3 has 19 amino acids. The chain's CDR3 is CATSGPRDRGLGDTGELFF. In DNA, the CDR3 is TGTGCCACCAGTGGTCCCCGGGACAGGGGGCTCGGGGACACCGGGGAGCTGTTTTTT.

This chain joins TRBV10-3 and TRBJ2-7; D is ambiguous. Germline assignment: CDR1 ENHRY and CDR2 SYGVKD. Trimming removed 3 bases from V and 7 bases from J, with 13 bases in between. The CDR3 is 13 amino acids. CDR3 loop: CAISEKLEQEQYF. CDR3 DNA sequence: TGTGCCATCAGTGAAAAATTGGAGCAGGAGCAGTACTTC.

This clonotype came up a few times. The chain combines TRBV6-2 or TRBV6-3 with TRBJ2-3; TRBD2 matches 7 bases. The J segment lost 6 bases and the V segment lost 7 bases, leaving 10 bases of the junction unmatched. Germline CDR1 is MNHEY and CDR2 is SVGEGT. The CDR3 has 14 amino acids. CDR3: CASTSRMGGDTQYF. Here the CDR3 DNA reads TGTGCCAGCACCTCCAGGATGGGGGGGGATACGCAGTATTTT.

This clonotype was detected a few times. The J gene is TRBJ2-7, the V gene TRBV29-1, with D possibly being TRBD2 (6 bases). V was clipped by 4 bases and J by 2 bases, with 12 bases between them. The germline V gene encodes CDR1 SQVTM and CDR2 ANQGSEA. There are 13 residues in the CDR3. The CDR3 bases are TGCAGCGTTGTTGGCGGGGACCCCTACGAGCAGTACTTC. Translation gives CSVVGGDPYEQYF.

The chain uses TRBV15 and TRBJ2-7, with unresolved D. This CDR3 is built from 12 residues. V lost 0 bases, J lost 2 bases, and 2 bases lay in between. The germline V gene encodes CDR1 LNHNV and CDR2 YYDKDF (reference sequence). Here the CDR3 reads CATSRDAYEQYF. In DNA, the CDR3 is TGTGCCACCAGCAGAGATGCCTACGAGCAGTACTTC.

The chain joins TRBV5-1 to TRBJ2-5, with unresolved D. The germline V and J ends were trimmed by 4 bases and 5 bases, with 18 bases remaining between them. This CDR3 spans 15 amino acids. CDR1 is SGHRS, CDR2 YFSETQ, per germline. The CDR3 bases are TGCGCCAGCAGCCCCTCCGGGTCTACTTGGGAGACCCAGTACTTC. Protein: CASSPSGSTWETQYF.

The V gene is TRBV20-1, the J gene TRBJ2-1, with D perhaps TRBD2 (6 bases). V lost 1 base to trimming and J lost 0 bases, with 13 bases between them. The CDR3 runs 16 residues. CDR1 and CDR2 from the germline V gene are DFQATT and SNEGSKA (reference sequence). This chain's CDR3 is CSARVSSESSYNEQFF. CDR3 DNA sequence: TGCAGTGCTAGAGTTTCTAGCGAGAGCTCCTACAATGAGCAGTTCTTC.

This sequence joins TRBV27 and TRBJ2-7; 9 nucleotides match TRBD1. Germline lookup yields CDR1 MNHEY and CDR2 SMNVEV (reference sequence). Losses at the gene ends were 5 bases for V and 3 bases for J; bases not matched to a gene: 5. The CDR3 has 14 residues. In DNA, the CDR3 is TGTGCCAGCAGTCCACCGACAGGGGGCTACGAGCAGTACTTC. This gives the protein CASSPPTGGYEQYF.

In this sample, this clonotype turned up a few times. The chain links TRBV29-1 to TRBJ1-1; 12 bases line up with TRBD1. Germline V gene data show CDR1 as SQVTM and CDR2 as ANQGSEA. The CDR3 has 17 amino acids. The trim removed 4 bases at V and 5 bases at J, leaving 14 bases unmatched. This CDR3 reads CSVGAAGTGGFGTEAFF. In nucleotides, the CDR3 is TGCAGCGTTGGGGCGGCTGGGACAGGGGGCTTTGGAACTGAAGCTTTCTTT.

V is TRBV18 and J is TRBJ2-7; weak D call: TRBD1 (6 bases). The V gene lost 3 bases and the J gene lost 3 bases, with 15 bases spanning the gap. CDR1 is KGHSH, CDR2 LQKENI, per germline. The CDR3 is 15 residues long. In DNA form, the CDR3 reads TGTGCCAGCTCACCGGCCGGGACAAGTAACTACGAGCAGTACTTC. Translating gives CASSPAGTSNYEQYF.

DNA of the CDR3: TGTGCCACCAGCAGAGAGATGAACACTGAAGCTTTCTTT. Amino acid sequence: CATSREMNTEAFF. V usage is TRBV15 and J usage is TRBJ1-1; D gene uncertain. Trimming cost V 0 bases and J 0 bases, with 2 bases left between them. Germline values: CDR1 LNHNV, CDR2 YYDKDF (reference sequence). The CDR3 covers 13 residues.

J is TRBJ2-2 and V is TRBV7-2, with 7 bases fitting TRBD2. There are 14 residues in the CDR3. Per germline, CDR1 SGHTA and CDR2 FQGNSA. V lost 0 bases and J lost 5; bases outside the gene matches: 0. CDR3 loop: CASSLASGTGELFF. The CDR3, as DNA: TGTGCCAGCAGCTTAGCTAGCGGGACCGGGGAGCTGTTTTTT.

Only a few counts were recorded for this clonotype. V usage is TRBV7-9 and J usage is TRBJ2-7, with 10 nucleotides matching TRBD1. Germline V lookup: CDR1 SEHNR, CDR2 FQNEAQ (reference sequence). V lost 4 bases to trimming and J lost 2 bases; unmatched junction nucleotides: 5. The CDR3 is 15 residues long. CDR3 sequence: CASSSMGTGAYEQYF. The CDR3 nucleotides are TGTGCCAGCAGCTCCATGGGGACAGGGGCCTACGAGCAGTACTTC.

This CDR3 is CASSGAYTNTEAFF. The CDR3 bases are TGCGCCAGCAGCGGGGCATATACAAACACTGAAGCTTTCTTT. The genes are TRBV4-3 and TRBJ1-1, with a possible D match to TRBD1 (5 bases). Trimming removed 5 bases at V and 2 bases at J, with 12 bases between. CDR1 and CDR2 (germline): LGHNA, YSLEER. The CDR3 totals 14 residues.

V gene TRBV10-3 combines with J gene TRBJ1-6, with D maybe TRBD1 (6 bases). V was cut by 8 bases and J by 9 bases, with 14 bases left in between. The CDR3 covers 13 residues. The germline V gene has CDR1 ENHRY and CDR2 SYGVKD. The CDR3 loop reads CAIGSGAISPLHF. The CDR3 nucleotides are TGTGCCATCGGGTCAGGGGCAATTTCACCCCTCCACTTT.

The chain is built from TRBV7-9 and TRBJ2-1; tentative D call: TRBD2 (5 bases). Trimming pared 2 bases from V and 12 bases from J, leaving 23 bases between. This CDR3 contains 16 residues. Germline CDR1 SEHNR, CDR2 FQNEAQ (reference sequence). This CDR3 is CASSLRGSITAGGQFF. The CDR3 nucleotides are TGTGCCAGCAGCTTACGGGGTAGTATCACGGCTGGTGGGCAGTTCTTC.

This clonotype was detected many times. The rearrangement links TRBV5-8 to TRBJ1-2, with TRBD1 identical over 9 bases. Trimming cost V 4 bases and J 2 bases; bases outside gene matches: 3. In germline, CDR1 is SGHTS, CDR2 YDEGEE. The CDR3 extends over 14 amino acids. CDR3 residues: CASSTGQGNYGYTF. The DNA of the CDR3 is TGTGCCAGCAGCACGGGACAGGGAAACTATGGCTACACCTTC.

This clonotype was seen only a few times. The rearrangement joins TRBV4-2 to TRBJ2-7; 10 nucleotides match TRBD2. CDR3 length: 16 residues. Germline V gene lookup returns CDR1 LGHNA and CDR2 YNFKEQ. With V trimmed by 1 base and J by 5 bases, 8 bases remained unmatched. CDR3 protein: CASSQVGAGGGDEQYF. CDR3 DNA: TGTGCCAGCAGCCAAGTGGGAGCGGGAGGGGGAGACGAGCAGTACTTC.

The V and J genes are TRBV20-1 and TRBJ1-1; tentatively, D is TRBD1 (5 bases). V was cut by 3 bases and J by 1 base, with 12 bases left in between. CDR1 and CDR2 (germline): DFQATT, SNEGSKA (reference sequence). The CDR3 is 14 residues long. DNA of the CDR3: TGCAGTGCTAGTCGGGGCCCCCCGAACACTGAAGCTTTCTTT. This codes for CSASRGPPNTEAFF.

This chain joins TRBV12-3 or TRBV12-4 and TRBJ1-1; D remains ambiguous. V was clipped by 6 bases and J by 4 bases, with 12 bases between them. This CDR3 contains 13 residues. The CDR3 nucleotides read TGTGCCAGCAGCCTGACGGGAGTCACTGAAGCTTTCTTT. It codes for CASSLTGVTEAFF.

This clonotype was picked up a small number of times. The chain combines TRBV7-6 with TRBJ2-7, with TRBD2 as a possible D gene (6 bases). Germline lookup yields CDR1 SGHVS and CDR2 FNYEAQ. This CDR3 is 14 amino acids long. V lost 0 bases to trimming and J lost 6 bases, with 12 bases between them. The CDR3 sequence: CASSLAELASEQYF. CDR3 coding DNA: TGTGCCAGCAGCTTAGCGGAACTAGCATCCGAGCAGTACTTC.

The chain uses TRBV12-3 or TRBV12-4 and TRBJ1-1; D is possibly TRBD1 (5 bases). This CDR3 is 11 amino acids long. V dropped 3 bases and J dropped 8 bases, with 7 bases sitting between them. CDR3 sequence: CASSFGGEAFF. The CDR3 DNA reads TGTGCCAGCAGTTTTGGGGGGGAAGCTTTCTTT.

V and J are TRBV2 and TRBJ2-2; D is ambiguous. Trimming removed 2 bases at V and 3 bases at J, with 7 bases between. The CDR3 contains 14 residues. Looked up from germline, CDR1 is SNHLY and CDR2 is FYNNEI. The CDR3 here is CASSERSDTGELFF. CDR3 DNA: TGTGCCAGCAGTGAACGGTCGGACACCGGGGAGCTGTTTTTT.